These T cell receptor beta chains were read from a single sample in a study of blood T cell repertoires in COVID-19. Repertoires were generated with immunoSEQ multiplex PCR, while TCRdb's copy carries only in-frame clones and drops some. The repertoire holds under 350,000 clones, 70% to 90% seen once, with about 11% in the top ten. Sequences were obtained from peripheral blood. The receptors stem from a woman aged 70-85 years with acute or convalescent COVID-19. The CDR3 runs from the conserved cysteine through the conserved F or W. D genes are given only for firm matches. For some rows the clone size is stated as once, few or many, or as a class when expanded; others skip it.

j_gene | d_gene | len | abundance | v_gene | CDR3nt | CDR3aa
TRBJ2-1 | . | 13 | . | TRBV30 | TGTGCCTGGTGTCGCGATCTAGCCGGTGAGCAGTTCTTC | CAWCRDLAGEQFF
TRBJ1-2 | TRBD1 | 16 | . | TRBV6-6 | TGTGCCAGCAGTACTAGAGGACAGGGGAGTGACTATGGCTACACCTTC | CASSTRGQGSDYGYTF
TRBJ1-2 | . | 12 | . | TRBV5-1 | TGCGCCAGCAGCAATCAGGGGCTAGGCTACACCTTC | CASSNQGLGYTF
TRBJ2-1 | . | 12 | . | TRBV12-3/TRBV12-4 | TGTGCCAGCAGTTTAGGAGGGGGTGAGCAGTTCTTC | CASSLGGGEQFF
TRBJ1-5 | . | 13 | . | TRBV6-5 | TGTGCCAGCCGGGGGGGACCCGGGCGCCCCCAGCATTTT | CASRGGPGRPQHF
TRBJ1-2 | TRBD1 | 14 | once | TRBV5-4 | TGTGCCAGCAGCATAATTCAGGGGGCAGGCGGCTACACCTTC | CASSIIQGAGGYTF
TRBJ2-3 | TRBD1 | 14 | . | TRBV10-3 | TGTGCCATCAGTGAACAGGGGGCAAGAGATACGCAGTATTTT | CAISEQGARDTQYF
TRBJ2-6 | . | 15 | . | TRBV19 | TGTGCCAGTACGGACACAAGCTCTGGGGCCAACGTCCTGACTTTC | CASTDTSSGANVLTF
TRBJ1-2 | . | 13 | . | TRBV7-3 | TGTGCCAGCAGCCTCGCGGCAGGGAATGGCTACACCTTC | CASSLAAGNGYTF
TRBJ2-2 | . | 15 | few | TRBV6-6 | TGTGCCAGCAGTGCGACAGGTGGGGGTACCGGGGAGCTGTTTTTT | CASSATGGGTGELFF
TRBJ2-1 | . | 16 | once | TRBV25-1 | TGTGCCAGCAGTGAACCCGGGGGGCTCTCCTACAATGAGCAGTTCTTC | CASSEPGGLSYNEQFF
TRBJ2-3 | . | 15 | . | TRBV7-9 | TGTGCCAGCACCGACTCCGTGGGGCCCACAGATACGCAGTATTTT | CASTDSVGPTDTQYF
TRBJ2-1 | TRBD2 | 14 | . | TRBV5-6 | TGTGCCAGCCTACGAGCGGGGACCTACAATGAGCAGTTCTTC | CASLRAGTYNEQFF
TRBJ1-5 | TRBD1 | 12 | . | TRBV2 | TGTGCCAGCGGGACAGGGAATCAGCCCCAGCATTTT | CASGTGNQPQHF
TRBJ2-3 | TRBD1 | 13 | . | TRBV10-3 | TGTGCCATTTCGGACAGGTTAACAGATACGCAGTATTTT | CAISDRLTDTQYF
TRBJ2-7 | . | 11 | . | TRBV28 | TGTGCCAGCAGAGGGGAGGTCGCTCAGTACTTC | CASRGEVAQYF
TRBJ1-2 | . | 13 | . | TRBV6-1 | TGTGCCAGCAGTGATTCGGGACTGAGAGGCTACACCTTC | CASSDSGLRGYTF
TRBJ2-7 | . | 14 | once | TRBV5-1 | TGCGCCAGCAGCTTGGGAGCTAACCTCTACGAGCAGTACTTC | CASSLGANLYEQYF
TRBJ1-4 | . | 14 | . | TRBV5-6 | TGTGCCAGCAGGGCGGGGGCAACTAATGAAAAACTGTTTTTT | CASRAGATNEKLFF
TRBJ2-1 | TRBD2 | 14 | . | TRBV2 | TGTGCCACCAACTCGGGGGGGCGCTACAATGAGCAGTTCTTC | CATNSGGRYNEQFF
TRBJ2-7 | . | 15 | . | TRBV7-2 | TGTGCCAGCAGCCCGGGGCCAGGGGCTACCTACGAGCAGTACTTC | CASSPGPGATYEQYF
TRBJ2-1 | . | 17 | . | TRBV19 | TGTGCCAGTAGTATGGGGGACTTATCCTATTACTACAATGAGCAGTTCTTC | CASSMGDLSYYYNEQFF
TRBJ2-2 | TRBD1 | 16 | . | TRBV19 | TGTGCCAGTAGTATTATGGGACAGGGACGGACCGGGGAGCTGTTTTTT | CASSIMGQGRTGELFF
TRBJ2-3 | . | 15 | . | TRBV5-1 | TGCGCCAGCAGCCTGGCTCCTACAGGGACAGATACGCAGTATTTT | CASSLAPTGTDTQYF
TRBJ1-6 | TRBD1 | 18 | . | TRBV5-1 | TGCGCCAGCAGCCCTCGACCTGCCGACAGGGACCCAAATTCACCCCTCCACTTT | CASSPRPADRDPNSPLHF
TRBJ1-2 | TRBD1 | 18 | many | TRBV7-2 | TGTGCCAGCAGCCTCAATTCCGGACAGGGTATCGCGGGCTATGGCTACACCTTC | CASSLNSGQGIAGYGYTF
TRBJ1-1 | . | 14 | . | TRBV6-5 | TGTGCCAGCACCCCAGCCGGGGGGGGAACTGAAGCTTTCTTT | CASTPAGGGTEAFF
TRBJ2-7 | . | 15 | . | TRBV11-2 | TGTGCCAGCAGCTTCGGGAGACAAGCCGGCTACGAGCAGTACTTC | CASSFGRQAGYEQYF
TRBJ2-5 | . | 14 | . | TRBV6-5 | TGTGCCAGCAGTTATGGAGAGGGACAAGAGACCCAGTACTTC | CASSYGEGQETQYF
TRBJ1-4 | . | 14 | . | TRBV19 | TGTGCCAGCAGGGAAGTCGGAACTAATGAAAAACTGTTTTTT | CASREVGTNEKLFF
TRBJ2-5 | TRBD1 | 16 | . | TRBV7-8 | TGTGCCAGCAGCCCAGGGGGTGGCAACAGTTGGGAGACCCAGTACTTC | CASSPGGGNSWETQYF
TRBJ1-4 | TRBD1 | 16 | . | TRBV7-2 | TGTGCCAGCAGCCCGTGGGGCAGGGGGCTTTACGAAAAACTGTTTTTT | CASSPWGRGLYEKLFF
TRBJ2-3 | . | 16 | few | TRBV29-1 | TGCAGCGTTCGGGGTCTCGGGTGGGGGGTAACAGATACGCAGTATTTT | CSVRGLGWGVTDTQYF
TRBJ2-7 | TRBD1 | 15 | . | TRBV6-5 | TGTGCCAGCAGCCAACAGGGGAACCCCTCCTACGAGCAGTACTTC | CASSQQGNPSYEQYF
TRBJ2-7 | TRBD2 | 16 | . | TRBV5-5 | TGTGCCAGCAGCCTTGTAGGAGTGACTAGCGGGGGGCCGCAGTACTTC | CASSLVGVTSGGPQYF
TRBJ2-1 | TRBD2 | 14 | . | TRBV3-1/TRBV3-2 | TGTGCCAGCAGCCCGCGGGGGGTTTCTGATTGGCAGTTCTTC | CASSPRGVSDWQFF
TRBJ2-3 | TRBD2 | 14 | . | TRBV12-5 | TGTGCTAGTGGTCTAGCGGGGCCCACAGATACGCAGTATTTT | CASGLAGPTDTQYF
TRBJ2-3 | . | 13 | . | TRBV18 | TGTGCCAGCTCGCCCAATGCCAGGGATACGCAGTATTTT | CASSPNARDTQYF
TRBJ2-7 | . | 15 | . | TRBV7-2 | TGTGCCAGCAGCTTGAGTTCGGACACTGTCTACGAGCAGTACTTC | CASSLSSDTVYEQYF
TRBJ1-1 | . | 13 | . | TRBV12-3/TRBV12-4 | TGTGCCAGCAGTTTACGGGGGTACAGTGAAGCTTTCTTT | CASSLRGYSEAFF
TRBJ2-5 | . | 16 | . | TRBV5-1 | TGCGCCAGCACCTTGGGACCGGGACTGGGGGAGGAGACCCAGTACTTC | CASTLGPGLGEETQYF
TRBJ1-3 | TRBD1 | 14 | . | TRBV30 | TGTGCCTGGAGTGCGGGGACAGCTGGAAACACCATATATTTT | CAWSAGTAGNTIYF
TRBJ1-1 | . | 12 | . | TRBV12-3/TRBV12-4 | TGTGCCAGCAGTTGGGGAGGGACTGAAGCTTTCTTT | CASSWGGTEAFF
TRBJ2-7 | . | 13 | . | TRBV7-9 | TGTGCCAGCAGCTTAGACACGACATACGAGCAGTACTTC | CASSLDTTYEQYF
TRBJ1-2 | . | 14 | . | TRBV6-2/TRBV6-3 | TGTGCCAGCAGTTTAACACAGCCTGTATATGGCTACACCTTC | CASSLTQPVYGYTF
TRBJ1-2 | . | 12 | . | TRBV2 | TGTGCCAGCAGCGACAGTAACTATGGCTACACCTTC | CASSDSNYGYTF
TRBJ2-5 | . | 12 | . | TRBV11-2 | TGTGCCAGCAGCGAATCTAGAGAGACCCAGTACTTC | CASSESRETQYF
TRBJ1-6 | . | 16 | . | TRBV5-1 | TGCGCCAGCAGCTTACAGGGAGGGTCTCAGGTTTCACCCCTCCACTTT | CASSLQGGSQVSPLHF
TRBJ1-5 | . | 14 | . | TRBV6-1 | TGTGCCAGCAGTGAAATGACAGGCAATCAGCCCCAGCATTTT | CASSEMTGNQPQHF
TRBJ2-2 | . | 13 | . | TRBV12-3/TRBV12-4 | TGTGCCAGCAGTTTATTAGTCGGCGGGGAGCTGTTTTTT | CASSLLVGGELFF
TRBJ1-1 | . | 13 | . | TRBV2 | TGTGCCAGCACCGCGCCCTTGAACACTGAAGCTTTCTTT | CASTAPLNTEAFF
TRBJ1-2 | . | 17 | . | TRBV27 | TGTGCCAGCAGTCTCACCCCGGTGGGAGGGGCGCGCTTTGGCTACACCTTC | CASSLTPVGGARFGYTF
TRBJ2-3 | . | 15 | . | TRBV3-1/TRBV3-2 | TGTGCCAGCAGCCGGGGGCAGTCTAGCACAGATACGCAGTATTTT | CASSRGQSSTDTQYF
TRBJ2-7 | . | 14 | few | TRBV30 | TGTGCCTGGAGTGAGGGGCTGCTGTCCTACGAGCAGTACTTC | CAWSEGLLSYEQYF
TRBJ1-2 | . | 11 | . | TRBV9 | TGTGCCAGCAGCGTTGGCAGGAGCTACACCTTC | CASSVGRSYTF
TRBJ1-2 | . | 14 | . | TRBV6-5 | TGTGCCTCCCGGAACAGGGAAGCTAACTATGGCTACACCTTC | CASRNREANYGYTF
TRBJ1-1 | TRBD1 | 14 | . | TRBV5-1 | TGCGCCAGCAGCTTTACTACAGGGGGCACTGAAGCTTTCTTT | CASSFTTGGTEAFF
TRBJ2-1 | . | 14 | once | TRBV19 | TGTGCCAGCTCTACCGCGAGCTCCTACAATGAGCAGTTCTTC | CASSTASSYNEQFF
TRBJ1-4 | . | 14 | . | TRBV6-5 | TGTGCCAGCAGTTCTGCGGGCAACAATGAAAAACTGTTTTTT | CASSSAGNNEKLFF
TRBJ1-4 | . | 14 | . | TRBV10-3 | TGTGCCATCAGTGATGGTCAGGGGTCCGAAAAACTGTTTTTT | CAISDGQGSEKLFF